The 13 T cell receptor beta chains listed next were all sequenced from one sample in a study of CD8+CD57+ T cells in acquired aplastic anemia. Genomic DNA constituted the template upon which TCR beta VDJ and CDR3 profiling was performed. TCRdb re-called the reads through MiXCR, storing one row per CDR3 protein. Here the sample spans 150,000 to 200,000 distinct CDR3 sequences, roughly 50% being singletons. Patients picked for sequencing had shown CD8+CD57+ cell expansion detected by flow cytometry. The sequenced sample consisted of sorted CD4+, CD8+, or CD8+CD57+ T cells (not recorded which) from PBMCs. The source of these receptors is a human donor with aplastic anemia.

This clonotype was observed at least ten times. J is TRBJ1-2 and V is TRBV6-1, with D tentatively TRBD1 (6 bases). The length of the CDR3 is 17 residues. V gave up 0 bases and J gave up 2 bases, with 16 bases separating them. The germline gives CDR1 MNHNS, CDR2 SASEGT. The CDR3 region is CASSEARVAGANYGYTF. The DNA for the CDR3 is TGTGCCAGCAGTGAAGCGCGGGTGGCAGGGGCGAACTATGGCTACACCTTC.

The genes are TRBV7-2 and TRBJ1-1; D gene ambiguous. With 7 bases removed from V and 3 bases from J, the gap between germline ends came to 12 bases. Looked up from germline, CDR1 is SGHTA and CDR2 is FQGNSA. The CDR3 contains 13 residues. The CDR3 region is CASTRLADTEAFF. DNA of the CDR3: TGTGCCAGCACGCGTTTAGCTGACACTGAAGCTTTCTTT.

The chain couples TRBV19 to TRBJ1-1, with D possibly TRBD1 on 6 matching bases. The CDR3 contains 13 residues. CDR1 and CDR2 (germline): LNHDA, SQIVND (reference sequence). V lost 3 bases to trimming and J lost 1 base, with 6 bases between them. CDR3 sequence: CASSMGQNTEAFF. CDR3 coding DNA: TGTGCCAGTAGTATGGGACAGAACACTGAAGCTTTCTTT. The whole variable domain, filled in from reference TRBV19 and TRBJ1-1, reads DGGITQSPKYLFRKEGQNVTLSCEQNLNHDAMYWYRQDPGQGLRLIYYSQIVNDFQKGDIAEGYSVSREKKESFPLTVTSAQKNPTAFYLCASSMGQNTEAFFGQGTRLTVV.

The chain has TRBV5-1 and TRBJ2-6; D remains unclear. The germline CDR1 and CDR2 sequences are SGHRS and YFSETQ. Trimming pared 6 bases from V and 4 bases from J, leaving 8 bases between. The CDR3 has 13 amino acids. The CDR3 DNA sequence: TGCGCCAGCACCCCAAGCGGGGCCAACGTCCTGACTTTC. It encodes CASTPSGANVLTF.

This clonotype was recorded at least ten times. This sequence joins TRBV29-1 and TRBJ1-1, with a tentative D call TRBD1 (5 bases). The CDR3 is 13 amino acids. Trimming removed 5 bases at V and 5 bases at J, with 15 bases between. In germline, CDR1 is SQVTM, CDR2 ANQGSEA. As DNA, the CDR3 is TGCAGCGTTTATGGGGGGTTCAGGACTGAAGCTTTCTTT. Encoded protein: CSVYGGFRTEAFF. The variable domain in full, completed from reference TRBV29-1 and TRBJ1-1, reads SAVISQKPSRDICQRGTSLTIQCQVDSQVTMMFWYRQQPGQSLTLIATANQGSEATYESGFVIDKFPISRPNLTFSTLTVSNMSPEDSSIYLCSVYGGFRTEAFFGQGTRLTVV.

This chain uses TRBV10-3 with TRBJ2-7, with TRBD2 as a possible D gene (5 bases). Germline V gene data show CDR1 as ENHRY and CDR2 as SYGVKD. Trimming took 0 bases from V and 1 from J, leaving 13 bases between them. The CDR3 is made up of 16 amino acids. DNA of the CDR3: TGTGCCATCAGTGAGTCCAGCGGCGGTGCATCCTACGAGCAGTACTTC. This sequence encodes CAISESSGGASYEQYF.

The V and J genes are TRBV10-1 and TRBJ2-1; TRBD2 aligns across 8 bases. The CDR3 loop spans 18 amino acids. J lost 2 bases, V lost 3 bases, and 12 bases had no gene match. Germline V gene sequence: CDR1 WNHNN, CDR2 SYGVQD (reference sequence). CDR3 loop: CASSDPDPTGGAYNEQFF. CDR3 nucleotides: TGCGCCAGCAGTGATCCGGACCCTACGGGGGGGGCCTACAATGAGCAGTTCTTC.

Concerning this clonotype itself: A much more abundant neighbour one base away suggests this may be a read error. This sequence joins TRBV24-1 and TRBJ1-2; D gene ambiguous. This CDR3 region has 13 residues. Germline CDR1 and CDR2: KGHDR and SFDVKD. V dropped 2 bases and J dropped 7 bases, with 10 bases sitting between them. The CDR3 here is CATSDYRGCGYTF. CDR3 sequence (DNA): TGTGCCACCAGTGATTACAGAGGCTGTGGCTACACCTTC.

The sample holds many counts of this clonotype. This chain uses TRBV19 with TRBJ2-3; D is possibly TRBD1 (6 bases). The germline V gene encodes CDR1 LNHDA and CDR2 SQIVND (reference sequence). V was shortened by 6 bases and J by 10 bases, with 26 bases between the two germline ends. The CDR3 covers 16 residues. The DNA of the CDR3 is TGTGCCAGTAGCCCTACCCCATCCGGGACCCCAGGGGCGCAGTATTTT. Translation gives CASSPTPSGTPGAQYF.

Note on this clonotype: With a much larger clone just one base away, this may be a read error. V is TRBV12-3 or TRBV12-4 and J is TRBJ1-2, with D uncertain. The CDR3 consists of 14 residues. Trimming stripped 3 bases from V and 8 bases from J, with 16 bases between. For the CDR3, the DNA is TGTGCCAGCAGTTTTGTGCGAGGAACGGGAGGCTACACCTTC. This sequence encodes CASSFVRGTGGYTF.

The chain carries TRBV7-2 and TRBJ1-1; D call uncertain. The germline CDR1 and CDR2 sequences are SGHTA and FQGNSA. V was cut by 8 bases and J by 2 bases, with 18 bases left in between. The CDR3 totals 15 residues. CDR3 sequence reads: CASLQWGWRNTEAFF. The CDR3 DNA sequence: TGTGCCAGCCTTCAATGGGGTTGGCGAAACACTGAAGCTTTCTTT.

Only a few counts were recorded for this clonotype. V and J are TRBV15 and TRBJ2-7; D may be TRBD1 (5 bases). V lost 0 bases, J lost 10 bases, and 13 bases lay in between. The CDR3 runs to 13 residues. CDR1 is LNHNV and CDR2 is YYDKDF in the germline V gene (reference sequence). In DNA form, the CDR3 reads TGTGCCACCAGCAGAGATCGAAAGGGGAACCAGTACTTC. It yields the protein CATSRDRKGNQYF.

In its sample, this clonotype was seen many times. The chain has TRBV11-1 and TRBJ2-5; D is perhaps TRBD2 (5 bases). This CDR3 is built from 15 residues. Germline V gene lookup returns CDR1 SGHAT and CDR2 FQDESV (reference sequence). Trimming took 2 bases from V and 5 from J, leaving 15 bases between them. The CDR3 DNA sequence: TGTGCCAGCAGCTTATCTGCAGGAGGTGTGGAGACCCAGTACTTC. Translating it yields CASSLSAGGVETQYF. The whole variable domain, remainder taken from reference TRBV11-1 and TRBJ2-5, is EAEVAQSPRYKITEKSQAVAFWCDPISGHATLYWYRQILGQGPELLVQFQDESVVDDSQLPKDRFSAERLKGVDSTLKIQPAELGDSAMYLCASSLSAGGVETQYFGPGTRLLVL.